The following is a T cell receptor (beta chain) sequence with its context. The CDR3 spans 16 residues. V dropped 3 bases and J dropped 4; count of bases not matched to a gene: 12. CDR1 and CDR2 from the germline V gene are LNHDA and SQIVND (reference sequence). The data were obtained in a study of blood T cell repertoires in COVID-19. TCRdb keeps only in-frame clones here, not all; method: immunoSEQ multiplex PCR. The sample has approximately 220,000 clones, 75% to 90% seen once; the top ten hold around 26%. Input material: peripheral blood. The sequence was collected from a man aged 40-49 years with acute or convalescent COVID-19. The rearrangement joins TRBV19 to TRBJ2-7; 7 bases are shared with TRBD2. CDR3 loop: CASSIAGSGFAYEQYF. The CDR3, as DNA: TGTGCCAGTAGTATTGCCGGTAGCGGGTTCGCTTACGAGCAGTACTTC.